A single sample is the source of the 9 T cell receptor beta chains below, sequenced in a study of blood T cells in healthy people across ages. A sample-barcoded 5' primer and a J-beta primer mix were used in a second PCR of roughly 7 to 11 cycles. Each CDR3 protein gets one entry after TCRdb re-called the 5' RACE reads with MiXCR. The repertoire holds hundreds of thousands of distinct CDR3 sequences, with about 34% as singletons. Sequencing input: blood. These receptors were obtained from a man aged 18 to 35 in good health.

CDR3 residues: CASSQVGTAAFF. In nucleotides, the CDR3 is TGCGCCAGCAGCCAAGTGGGGACAGCAGCTTTCTTT. The V and J genes are TRBV4-3 and TRBJ1-1; 7 positions match TRBD1. CDR3 size: 12 residues. V lost 1 base, J lost 10 bases, and 3 bases stayed unmatched. Germline CDR1 reads LGHNA; CDR2 reads YSLEER.

On this clonotype itself: A junction end diverges from the germline sequence, so it may reflect a read error. The genes are TRBV4-2 and TRBJ2-1; D gene unclear. CDR3 length equals 13 residues. CDR1 is LGHNA and CDR2 is YNFKEQ in the germline V gene. In nucleotides, the CDR3 is TGTGTCAGCAGCCAAGAATACTGCAATGAGCAGTTCTTC. This encodes CVSSQEYCNEQFF.

The chain has TRBV20-1 and TRBJ2-2; D gene uncertain. The germline gives CDR1 DFQATT, CDR2 SNEGSKA (reference sequence). The CDR3 length is 11 residues. V was shortened by 5 bases and J by 6 bases, with 7 bases between the two germline ends. CDR3 protein: CSARSAGELFF. The CDR3 DNA reads as TGCAGTGCTCGTTCCGCCGGGGAGCTGTTTTTT.

The chain uses TRBV7-3 and TRBJ1-3; D perhaps matches TRBD1 (6 bases). The CDR3 consists of 14 residues. Germline V gives CDR1 SGHTA, CDR2 FQGTGA. The V end lost 2 bases, the J end lost 4 bases, and 9 bases lay between the germline ends. The CDR3 protein is CASSLGGFGNTIYF. As DNA, the CDR3 is TGTGCCAGCAGCTTAGGGGGCTTCGGAAACACCATATATTTT.

The J gene is TRBJ2-7, the V gene TRBV24-1, with 10 bases matching TRBD1. The ends lost 4 bases at V and 7 bases at J; junction bases unmatched: 12. The CDR3 has 16 amino acids. Germline CDR1 and CDR2: KGHDR and SFDVKD. The DNA for the CDR3 is TGTGCCACCAGTGAGGGGACAGGGGAGAGGGACAATGAGCAGTACTTC. Translating gives CATSEGTGERDNEQYF.

The rearrangement uses TRBV20-1 and TRBJ1-1; possible D gene TRBD1, 5 bases. The CDR3 is 13 residues long. Germline V lookup: CDR1 DFQATT, CDR2 SNEGSKA (reference sequence). The ends were cut back, 7 bases at V and 0 bases at J, with 12 bases in the middle. CDR3 amino acids: CSGDSLMNTEAFF. The CDR3 region has the DNA TGCAGTGGCGACAGCCTCATGAACACTGAAGCTTTCTTT.

This chain joins TRBV3-1 and TRBJ2-1; D not resolved. V dropped 0 bases and J dropped 9 bases, with 9 bases sitting between them. The CDR3 runs to 13 residues. Germline CDR1 and CDR2: LGHDT and YNNKEL (reference sequence). The CDR3 bases are TGTGCCAGCAGCCAAGAGAGGACCACTGAGCAGTTCTTC. Translation: CASSQERTTEQFF.

This clonotype has a count of ten or more. A read error may produce the germline difference seen at one junction end. The chain links TRBV7-3 to TRBJ2-3, with D perhaps matching TRBD1 (5 bases). This CDR3 has 15 amino acids. Germline-derived CDR1 and CDR2 are SGHTA and FQGTGA. The CDR3 is CASSQDRTSTDTQYF. CDR3 DNA: TGCGCCAGCAGCCAAGACAGAACTAGCACAGATACGCAGTATTTT.

This clonotype has more than one count but fewer than ten. This rearrangement joins TRBV12-3 or TRBV12-4 to TRBJ2-3; no clear D. The CDR3 has 13 residues. The V and J ends lost 8 bases and 1 base respectively, with 10 bases between them. The CDR3 DNA reads TGTGCCAGCGAGGTTACGGGCACAGATACGCAGTATTTT. Translating it yields CASEVTGTDTQYF.